Here is one TCR beta chain with its context. This record comes from a study of shared clonotypes between healthy human individuals. TCRdb's table, derived via immunoSEQ multiplex PCR, lists solely in-frame clones and lacks some. The sample holds hundreds of thousands of clones, under 95% seen once. Naive CD8 isolation took CD45RO-negative cells positively selected for CCR7 and excluded terminally differentiated effector memory CD45RA+ cells. The CDR3 extends over 16 amino acids. Germline V CDR1 and CDR2: SGHDN, FVKESK. V lost 5 bases and J lost 0; bases outside the gene matches: 7. The clonotype was recovered from a man under 40 in good health. Input material: naive CD8+ T cells sorted from blood. The chain uses TRBV14 and TRBJ2-7, with 10 bases identical to TRBD1. CDR3 sequence: CASSYEGQGYSYEQYF. CDR3 sequence (DNA): TGTGCCAGCAGCTACGAGGGACAGGGGTACTCCTACGAGCAGTACTTC.